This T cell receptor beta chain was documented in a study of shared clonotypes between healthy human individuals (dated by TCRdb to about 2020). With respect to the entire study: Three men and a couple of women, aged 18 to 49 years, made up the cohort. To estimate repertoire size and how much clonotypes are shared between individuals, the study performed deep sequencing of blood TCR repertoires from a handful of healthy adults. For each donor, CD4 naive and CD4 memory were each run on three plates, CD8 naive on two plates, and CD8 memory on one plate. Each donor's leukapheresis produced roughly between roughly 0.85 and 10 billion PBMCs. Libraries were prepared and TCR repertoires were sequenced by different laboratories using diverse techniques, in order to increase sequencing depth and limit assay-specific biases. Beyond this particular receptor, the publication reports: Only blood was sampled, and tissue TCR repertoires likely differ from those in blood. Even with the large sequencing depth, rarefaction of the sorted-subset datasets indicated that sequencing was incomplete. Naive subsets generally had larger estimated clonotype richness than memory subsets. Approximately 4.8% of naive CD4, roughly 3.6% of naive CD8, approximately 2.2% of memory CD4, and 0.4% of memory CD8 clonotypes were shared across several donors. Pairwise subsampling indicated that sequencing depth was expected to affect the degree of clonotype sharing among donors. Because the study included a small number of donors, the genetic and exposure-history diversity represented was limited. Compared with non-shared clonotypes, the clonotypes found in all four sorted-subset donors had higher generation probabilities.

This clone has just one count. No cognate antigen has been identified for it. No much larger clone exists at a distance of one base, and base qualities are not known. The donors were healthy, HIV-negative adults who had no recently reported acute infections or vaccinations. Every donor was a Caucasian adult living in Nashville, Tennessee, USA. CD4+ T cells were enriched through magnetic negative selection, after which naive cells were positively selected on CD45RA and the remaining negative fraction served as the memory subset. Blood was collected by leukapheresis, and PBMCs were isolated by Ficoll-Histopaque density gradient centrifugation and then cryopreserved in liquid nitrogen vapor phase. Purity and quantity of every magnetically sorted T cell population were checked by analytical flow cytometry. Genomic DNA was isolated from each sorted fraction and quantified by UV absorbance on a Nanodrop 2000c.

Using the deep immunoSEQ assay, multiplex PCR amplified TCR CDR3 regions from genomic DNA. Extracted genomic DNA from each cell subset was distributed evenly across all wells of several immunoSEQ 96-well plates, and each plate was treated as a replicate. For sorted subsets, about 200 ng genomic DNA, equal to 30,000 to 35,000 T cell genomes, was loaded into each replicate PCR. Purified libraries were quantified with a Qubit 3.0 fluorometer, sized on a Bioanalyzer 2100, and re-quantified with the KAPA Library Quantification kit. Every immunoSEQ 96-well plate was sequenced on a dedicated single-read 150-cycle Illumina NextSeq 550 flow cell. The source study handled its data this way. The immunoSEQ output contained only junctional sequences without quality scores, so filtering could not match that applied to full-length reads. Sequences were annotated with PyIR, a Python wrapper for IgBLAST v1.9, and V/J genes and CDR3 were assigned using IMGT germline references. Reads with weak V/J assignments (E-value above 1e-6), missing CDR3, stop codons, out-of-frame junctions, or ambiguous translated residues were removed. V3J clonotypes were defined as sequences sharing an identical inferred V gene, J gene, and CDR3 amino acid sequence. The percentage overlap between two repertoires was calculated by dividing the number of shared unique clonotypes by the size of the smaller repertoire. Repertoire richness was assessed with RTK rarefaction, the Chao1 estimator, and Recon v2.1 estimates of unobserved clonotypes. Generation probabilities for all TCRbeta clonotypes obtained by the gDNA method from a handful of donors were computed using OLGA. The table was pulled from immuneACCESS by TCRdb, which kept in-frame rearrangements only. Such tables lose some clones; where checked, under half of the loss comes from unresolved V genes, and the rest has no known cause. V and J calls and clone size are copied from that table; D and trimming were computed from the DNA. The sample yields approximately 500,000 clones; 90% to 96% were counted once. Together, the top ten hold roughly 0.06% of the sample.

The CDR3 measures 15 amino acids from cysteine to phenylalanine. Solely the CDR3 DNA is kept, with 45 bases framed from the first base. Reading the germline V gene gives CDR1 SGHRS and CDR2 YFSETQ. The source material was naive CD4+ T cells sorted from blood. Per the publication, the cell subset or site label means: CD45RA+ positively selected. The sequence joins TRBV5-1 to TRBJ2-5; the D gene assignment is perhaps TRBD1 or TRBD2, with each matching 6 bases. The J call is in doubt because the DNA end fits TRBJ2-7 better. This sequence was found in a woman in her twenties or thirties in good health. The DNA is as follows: TGCGCCAGCAGCTTGTTGGGGGGCTCGTTCGACGAGCAGTACTTC. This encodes CASSLLGGSFDEQYF.